This TCR beta chain was retrieved from a study of tumor-infiltrating lymphocytes in oesophageal squamous cell carcinoma. Each CDR3 protein is one row after TCRdb ran MiXCR on the PCR reads. The sample holds roughly 21,000 distinct CDR3 sequences, 36% seen once. This clonotype was recorded a few times. The germline V gene encodes CDR1 SGHVS and CDR2 FQNEAQ. V lost 5 bases and J 3 bases, leaving 14 bases between the germline ends. The CDR3 is 14 amino acids. The chain carries TRBV7-8 and TRBJ2-7; D call uncertain. The sample consisted of esophageal tumor tissue. This sequence originates from a male donor with esophageal squamous cell carcinoma. DNA for the CDR3: TGTGCCAGCAGCCCCGGGCTGGATGGCTACGAGCAGTACTTC. Protein product: CASSPGLDGYEQYF.